The 4 T cell receptor beta chains in this list originate from one sample, sequenced in a study of blood T cells in healthy people across ages. Next came a second PCR, run for about 7 to 12 cycles, which used a sample-barcoded 5' primer along with a J-beta primer mix. MiXCR was run by TCRdb on the 5' RACE reads, yielding one entry per CDR3 protein. The sample records 550,000 to 700,000 distinct CDR3 sequences, 25% to 30% being singletons. Sequencing was carried out using blood. The receptors here all came from a woman in her 70s in good health.

J is TRBJ2-2 and V is TRBV5-5; 10 positions match TRBD1. After removal of 4 bases from V and 6 bases from J, the junction contained 6 bases not matched to a gene. Germline CDR1 SGHKS, CDR2 YYEKEE (reference sequence). The CDR3 loop spans 15 amino acids. The DNA of the CDR3 is TGTGCCAGCAGCAAGCCTGACAGGGGGCCCGGGGAGCTGTTTTTT. Protein: CASSKPDRGPGELFF. The variable domain in full, with the rest retrieved from reference TRBV5-5 and TRBJ2-2, is DAGVTQSPTHLIKTRGQQVTLRCSPISGHKSVSWYQQVLGQGPQFIFQYYEKEERGRGNFPDRFSARQFPNYSSELNVNALLLGDSALYLCASSKPDRGPGELFFGEGSRLTVL.

This clonotype was recorded a few times. V gene TRBV29-1 combines with J gene TRBJ1-2; perhaps TRBD1 as D (6 bases). The germline V gene has CDR1 SQVTM and CDR2 ANQGSEA. The CDR3 contains 14 residues. V shed 3 bases and J shed 5 bases, with 16 bases lying between them. Written as DNA, the CDR3 is TGCAGCGTTGAGTCGGGAACAGGGTTATATGGCTACACCTTC. As protein: CSVESGTGLYGYTF.

The V and J genes are TRBV18 and TRBJ2-3; a weak D match, TRBD1 (5 bases). CDR3 length: 15 residues. Germline V lookup: CDR1 KGHSH, CDR2 LQKENI. The ends were cut back, 6 bases at V and 2 bases at J, with 15 bases in the middle. The CDR3 DNA sequence: TGTGCCAGCTCCCAATCGACAGCTAACACAGATACGCAGTATTTT. It codes for CASSQSTANTDTQYF.

This sequence joins TRBV7-2 and TRBJ1-4, with 10 bases aligning to TRBD1. This CDR3 is built from 19 residues. Germline loops: CDR1 SGHTA, CDR2 FQGNSA. V lost 1 base to trimming and J lost 1 base; unmatched junction nucleotides: 9. The DNA of the CDR3 is TGTGCCAGCAGCTTAGTTTTAGGGACAGGGGATTTAACTAATGAAAAACTGTTTTTT. Amino acids: CASSLVLGTGDLTNEKLFF.